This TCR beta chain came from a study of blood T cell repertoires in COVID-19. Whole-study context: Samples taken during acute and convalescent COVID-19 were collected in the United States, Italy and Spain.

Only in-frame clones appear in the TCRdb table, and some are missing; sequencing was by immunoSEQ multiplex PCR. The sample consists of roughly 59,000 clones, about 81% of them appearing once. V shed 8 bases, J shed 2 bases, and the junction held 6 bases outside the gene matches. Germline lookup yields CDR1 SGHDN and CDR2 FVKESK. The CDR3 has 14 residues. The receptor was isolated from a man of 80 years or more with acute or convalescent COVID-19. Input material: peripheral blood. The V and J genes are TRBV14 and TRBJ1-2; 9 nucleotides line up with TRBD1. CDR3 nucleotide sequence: TGTGCCAGCTCTGACAGGGGGGACAACTATGGCTACACCTTC. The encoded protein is CASSDRGDNYGYTF.